One sample yielded the 2 T cell receptor beta chains listed below, sequenced in a study of cytomegalovirus exposure and HLA in healthy donors. With 60 Vbeta and 13 Jbeta primers, the PCR was carried out. Clones were sequenced by immunoSEQ multiplex PCR, and TCRdb holds only the in-frame ones, with some missing. This sample has approximately 69,000 clones; 65% to 80% occur once, and the top ten carry roughly 22%. The sample comprised PBMCs. All receptors come from a man between 40 and 49 years old in good health and CMV-seropositive.

The chain joins TRBV19 to TRBJ1-3, with D uncertain. Germline V lookup: CDR1 LNHDA, CDR2 SQIVND (reference sequence). The CDR3 is 12 amino acids. V lost 6 bases and J 4 bases, leaving 7 bases between the germline ends. DNA for the CDR3: TGTGCCAGTAGGTCTTTGGGAAACACCATATATTTT. Amino acid sequence: CASRSLGNTIYF.

The CDR3 bases are TGTGCCAGCAGCTTAGTCACGGCAGGGGTATACAATCAGCCCCAGCATTTT. Residues: CASSLVTAGVYNQPQHF. This chain connects TRBV7-8 to TRBJ1-5; TRBD1 might be the D (6 bases). CDR1 and CDR2 (germline): SGHVS, FQNEAQ. Between the trimmed V and J ends, which lost 1 base and 3 bases, there was a span of 16 bases. This CDR3 has 17 amino acids.